Listed here is a single T cell receptor beta chain. The data were taken from a study of blood T cell repertoires in COVID-19. At the level of the study: Sites across the United States, Italy and Spain contributed samples from acute and convalescent COVID-19. PBMCs, B-cell-depleted T cells, or T cells were the source of the cDNA or gDNA that made up the material.

V was cut by 0 bases and J by 6 bases, with 6 bases left in between. The V gene's germline CDR1 is GTSNPN and CDR2 SVGIG (reference sequence). The CDR3 length is 12 residues. The data were produced by immunoSEQ multiplex PCR, yet TCRdb's version contains in-frame clones alone and is incomplete. Among about 45,000 clones listed, approximately 85% were seen once. This TCR derives from a woman of 80 years or more with acute or convalescent COVID-19. This chain links TRBV30 with TRBJ2-1; D uncertain. Sequenced sample: peripheral blood. CDR3 in amino acids: CAWSVLRNEQFF. The CDR3 DNA follows: TGTGCCTGGAGTGTACTTCGCAATGAGCAGTTCTTC.